This passage covers 20 T cell receptor beta chains from one sample sequenced in a study of blood T cell repertoires in COVID-19. Repertoires were generated with immunoSEQ multiplex PCR, while TCRdb's copy carries only in-frame clones and drops some. The sample consists of around 47,000 clones, roughly 63% of them appearing once. The sequenced sample was peripheral blood. These receptors all stem from an elderly man with acute or convalescent COVID-19.

The rearrangement links TRBV9 to TRBJ2-2; weak D call: TRBD1 (6 bases). Germline-derived CDR1 and CDR2 are SGDLS and YYNGEE. The CDR3 is made up of 15 amino acids. Trimming removed 0 bases at V and 5 bases at J, with 11 bases between. The chain's CDR3 is CASSVGGTRTGELFF. The CDR3 bases are TGTGCCAGCAGCGTAGGGGGGACACGAACCGGGGAGCTGTTTTTT.

V gene TRBV18 combines with J gene TRBJ2-1, with D possibly matching TRBD2 (6 bases). The V end lost 3 bases, the J end lost 5 bases, and 11 bases lay between the germline ends. Germline CDR1 is KGHSH and CDR2 is LQKENI. This CDR3 comprises 14 residues. The CDR3 protein is CASSPRLGDNEQFF. The CDR3 region has the DNA TGTGCCAGCTCACCGCGACTAGGAGACAATGAGCAGTTCTTC.

The CDR3, as DNA: TGCGCCAGCAGCCCCATAGGGGACACGCCCTACAATGAGCAGTTCTTC. Protein sequence: CASSPIGDTPYNEQFF. V gene TRBV4-1 combines with J gene TRBJ2-1, with D possibly being TRBD1 (6 bases). Between the trimmed V and J ends, which lost 4 bases and 2 bases, there was a span of 15 bases. Germline V lookup: CDR1 MGHRA, CDR2 YSYEKL. The CDR3 is 16 residues long.

This chain uses TRBV18 with TRBJ1-2; 8 bases fit TRBD1. The CDR3 covers 22 residues. Germline assignment: CDR1 KGHSH and CDR2 LQKENI. The V and J ends lost 2 bases and 4 bases, in that order; junction bases with no gene match: 27. The CDR3: CASSPNFVDRVQTSTRGYGYTF. For the CDR3, the DNA is TGTGCCAGCTCACCAAATTTTGTGGACAGGGTCCAGACAAGCACCCGGGGCTATGGCTACACCTTC.

This clone has just a few counts. This CDR3 reads CASSLGRANEQYF. For the CDR3, the DNA is TGTGCCAGCAGCTTAGGCAGGGCCAACGAGCAGTACTTC. The V gene is TRBV7-2, the J gene TRBJ2-7, with D possibly matching TRBD1 (5 bases). Germline V lookup: CDR1 SGHTA, CDR2 FQGNSA. The CDR3 is made up of 13 amino acids. Between the trimmed V and J ends, which lost 1 base and 5 bases, there was a span of 9 bases.

This clone was recorded a few times. This chain uses TRBV27 with TRBJ1-1; D gene unclear. CDR3 size: 18 residues. The germline V and J ends were trimmed by 4 bases and 0 bases, with 21 bases remaining between them. The V gene's germline CDR1 is MNHEY and CDR2 SMNVEV (reference sequence). The CDR3 sequence: CASSSPSSGKGLNTEAFF. CDR3 nucleotides: TGTGCCAGCAGTTCTCCCTCCTCCGGGAAGGGTTTGAACACTGAAGCTTTCTTT.

This chain joins TRBV6-5 and TRBJ2-7, with 11 bases that match TRBD2. V dropped 5 bases and J dropped 9; count of bases not matched to a gene: 12. Per germline, CDR1 MNHEY and CDR2 SVGAGI. This CDR3 is 15 amino acids long. CDR3 nucleotides: TGTGCCAGCAGTCCCACTAGCGGGAGTCAAAAGGTGCAGTACTTC. It translates to CASSPTSGSQKVQYF.

The V call is TRBV5-1, the J call TRBJ1-5; TRBD1 might be the D (5 bases). The CDR3 is 16 residues long. Germline CDR1 and CDR2: SGHRS and YFSETQ. V shed 1 base and J shed 0 bases, with 11 bases lying between them. This chain's CDR3 is CASSLSGPYSNQPQHF. The CDR3 bases are TGCGCCAGCAGCTTGTCAGGGCCCTATAGCAATCAGCCCCAGCATTTT. The variable domain in full, completed from reference TRBV5-1 and TRBJ1-5, reads KAGVTQTPRYLIKTRGQQVTLSCSPISGHRSVSWYQQTPGQGLQFLFEYFSETQRNKGNFPGRFSGRQFSNSRSEMNVSTLELGDSALYLCASSLSGPYSNQPQHFGDGTRLSIL.

The rearrangement joins TRBV6-1 to TRBJ2-7; 8 bases line up with TRBD1. This CDR3 spans 14 amino acids. Trimming removed 3 bases from V and 3 bases from J; junction bases left unmatched: 4. From germline, CDR1 is MNHNS and CDR2 SASEGT. CDR3 DNA: TGTGCCAGCAGTGATACGACAGGGGTCTACGAGCAGTACTTC. Its protein product is CASSDTTGVYEQYF.

This clone was picked up one time. The chain combines TRBV7-8 with TRBJ2-5; tentative D call: TRBD1 (5 bases). CDR1 and CDR2 (germline): SGHVS, FQNEAQ. V lost 5 bases and J lost 2, with 6 bases in between. The CDR3 runs to 12 residues. CDR3 amino acids: CASSTGQETQYF. Here the CDR3 DNA reads TGTGCCAGCAGCACAGGACAAGAGACCCAGTACTTC.

This clone has a handful of counts. The chain is built from TRBV3-1 (or the pseudogene TRBV3-2) and TRBJ2-7; D perhaps matches TRBD2 (5 bases). The CDR3 is 14 amino acids. Germline-derived CDR1 and CDR2 are LGHDT and YNNKEL (reference sequence). V lost 6 bases and J lost 4, with 16 bases in between. CDR3 residues: CASSQSGSVYEQYF. The CDR3 bases are TGTGCCAGCAGTCAAAGCGGCTCCGTTTACGAGCAGTACTTC.

The chain carries TRBV14 and TRBJ1-2; the match to TRBD1 covers 11 bases. The V and J ends lost 3 bases and 3 bases, in that order; junction bases with no gene match: 12. CDR3 length equals 18 residues. The V gene's germline CDR1 is SGHDN and CDR2 FVKESK. The chain's CDR3 is CASSHASGRTGGDYGYTF. The CDR3 DNA sequence: TGTGCCAGCAGCCACGCCTCGGGCAGGACAGGGGGCGACTATGGCTACACCTTC.

V is TRBV5-1 and J is TRBJ2-1; D is perhaps TRBD2 (6 bases). This CDR3 is built from 14 residues. Between the trimmed V and J ends, which lost 0 bases and 8 bases, there was a span of 12 bases. CDR1 is SGHRS, CDR2 YFSETQ, per germline. CDR3 nucleotides: TGCGCCAGCAGCTTGGAAGGGACTTCAGATGAGCAGTTCTTC. Residues: CASSLEGTSDEQFF.

This clone was picked up a small number of times. The chain employs TRBV6-5 and TRBJ2-5; 8 bases are a match to TRBD2. Germline V gene lookup returns CDR1 MNHEY and CDR2 SVGAGI. V lost 6 bases to trimming and J lost 5 bases; unmatched junction nucleotides: 8. The length of the CDR3 is 14 residues. The CDR3 protein is CASRPPGLGETQYF. The CDR3 DNA follows: TGTGCCAGCAGACCACCGGGACTAGGGGAGACCCAGTACTTC.

The chain uses TRBV14 and TRBJ2-7, with a possible D match to TRBD2 (6 bases). The V end was cut by 4 bases, the J end by 7 bases, with 20 bases between. This CDR3 comprises 15 residues. Per the germline V gene, CDR1 is SGHDN and CDR2 is FVKESK. The CDR3 protein is CASSRGTLTPGEQYF. CDR3 sequence (DNA): TGTGCCAGCAGCCGCGGGACTCTTACTCCGGGAGAGCAGTACTTC. Supplemented by reference TRBV14 and TRBJ2-7, the full variable domain reads EAGVTQFPSHSVIEKGQTVTLRCDPISGHDNLYWYRRVMGKEIKFLLHFVKESKQDESGMPNNRFLAERTGGTYSTLKVQPAELEDSGVYFCASSRGTLTPGEQYFGPGTRLTVT.

Here the CDR3 DNA reads TGTGCCAGTAGTATAGATGGGACAGGGAATCGAGCCCTCCACTTT. Translated, it gives CASSIDGTGNRALHF. This chain uses TRBV19 with TRBJ1-6, with 9 bases identical to TRBD1. Germline V CDR1 and CDR2: LNHDA, SQIVND (reference sequence). The ends lost 0 bases at V and 14 bases at J; junction bases unmatched: 8. This CDR3 has 15 residues.

This chain joins TRBV7-2 and TRBJ2-7; 8 nucleotides agree with TRBD1. J lost 6 bases, V lost 4 bases, and 8 bases had no gene match. Germline V lookup: CDR1 SGHTA, CDR2 FQGNSA. The CDR3 length is 14 residues. This CDR3 reads CASSSGQAGVEQYF. CDR3 sequence (DNA): TGTGCCAGCAGCTCGGGACAGGCCGGGGTCGAGCAGTACTTC.

This clone has only a few counts. The chain combines TRBV1 with TRBJ2-7; whether TRBD2, the table's D call, matches the DNA was not checked. TRBV1 is termed a pseudogene. This CDR3 contains 17 residues. CDR3 amino acids: CTSSRASRLAGPYEQYF. The CDR3 DNA reads TGCACCAGCAGCCGAGCCTCCCGACTAGCGGGGCCCTACGAGCAGTACTTC.

This chain links TRBV15 with TRBJ2-1; TRBD2 agrees at 10 bases. Germline V gene sequence: CDR1 LNHNV, CDR2 YYDKDF (reference sequence). Losses at the gene ends were 0 bases for V and 8 bases for J; bases not matched to a gene: 7. The CDR3 contains 16 residues. CDR3 in amino acids: CATSRDWLAGEDEQFF. The CDR3, as DNA: TGTGCCACCAGCAGAGATTGGCTAGCGGGAGAAGATGAGCAGTTCTTC.

The chain combines TRBV7-9 with TRBJ2-7; a weak D match, TRBD1 (5 bases). V lost 5 bases, J lost 2 bases, and 7 bases lay in between. Germline V gene data show CDR1 as SEHNR and CDR2 as FQNEAQ (reference sequence). The CDR3 is made up of 12 amino acids. This CDR3 is CASSQGTYEQYF. The CDR3 nucleotides read TGTGCCAGCAGCCAGGGTACCTACGAGCAGTACTTC.